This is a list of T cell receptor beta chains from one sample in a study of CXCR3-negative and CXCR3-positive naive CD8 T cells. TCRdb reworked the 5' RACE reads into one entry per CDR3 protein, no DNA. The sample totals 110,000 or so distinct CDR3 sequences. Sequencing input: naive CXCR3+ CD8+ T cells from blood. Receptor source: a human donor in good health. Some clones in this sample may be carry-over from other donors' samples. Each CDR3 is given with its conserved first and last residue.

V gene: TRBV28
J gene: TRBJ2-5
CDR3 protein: CASAGRNQETQYF

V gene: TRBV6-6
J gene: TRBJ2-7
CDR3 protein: CASSPWDNYEQYF

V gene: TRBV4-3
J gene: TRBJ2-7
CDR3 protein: CASSQDRAAYEQYF

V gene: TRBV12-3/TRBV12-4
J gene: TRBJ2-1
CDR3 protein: CASTESTPRDGLDEQFF

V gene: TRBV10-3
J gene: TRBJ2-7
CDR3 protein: CAISDGLPYEQYF

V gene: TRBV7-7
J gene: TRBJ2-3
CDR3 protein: CASSLGPGTSTDTQYF

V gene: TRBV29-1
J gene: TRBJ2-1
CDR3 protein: CSVAPGTSGKGSYNEQFF

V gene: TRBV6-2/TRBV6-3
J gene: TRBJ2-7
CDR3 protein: CATSWDYEQYF

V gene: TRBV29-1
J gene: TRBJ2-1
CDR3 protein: CSDYSSGDHNEQFF

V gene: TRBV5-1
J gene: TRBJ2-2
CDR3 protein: CASSLGGLYTGELFF

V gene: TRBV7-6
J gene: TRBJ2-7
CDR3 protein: CASSPRTGDEQYF

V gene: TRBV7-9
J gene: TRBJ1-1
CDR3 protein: CASSNSTGDTEAFF

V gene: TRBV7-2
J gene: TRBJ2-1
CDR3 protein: CASGPNYRDEQFF

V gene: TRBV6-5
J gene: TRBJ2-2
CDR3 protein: CASSYSGNTNTGELFF

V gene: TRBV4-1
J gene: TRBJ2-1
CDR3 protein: CASSQVRGPYNEQFF

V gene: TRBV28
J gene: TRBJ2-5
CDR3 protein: CASREKGLRETQYF

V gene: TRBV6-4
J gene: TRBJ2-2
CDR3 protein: CASSEGTSTGELFF

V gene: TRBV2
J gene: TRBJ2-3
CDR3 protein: CASRWGGRRGDPDTQYF

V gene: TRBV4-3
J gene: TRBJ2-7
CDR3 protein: CASSELGGTYEQYF

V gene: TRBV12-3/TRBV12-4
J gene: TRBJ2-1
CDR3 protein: CASSQGLAGNEQFF

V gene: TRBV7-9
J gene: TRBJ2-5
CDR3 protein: CASSGTGQETQYF

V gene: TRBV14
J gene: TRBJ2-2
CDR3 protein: CASSRGDRGRTGELFF

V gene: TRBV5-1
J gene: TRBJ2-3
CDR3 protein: CASMEGILADTQYF

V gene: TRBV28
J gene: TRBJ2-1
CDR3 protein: CASSSYGSMGGGYNEQFF

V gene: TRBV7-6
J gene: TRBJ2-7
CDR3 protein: CASSLAPGQTYEQYF

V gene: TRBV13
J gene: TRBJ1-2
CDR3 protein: CASSPQGGLYGYTF

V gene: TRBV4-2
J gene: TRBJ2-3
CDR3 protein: CASSQDNEADTQYF

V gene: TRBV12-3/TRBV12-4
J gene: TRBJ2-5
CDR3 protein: CASRTGLAIQWETQYF

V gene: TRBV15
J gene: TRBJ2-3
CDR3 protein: CATSRADQGLDTQYF

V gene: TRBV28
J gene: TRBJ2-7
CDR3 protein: CASSLLPGAYEQYF

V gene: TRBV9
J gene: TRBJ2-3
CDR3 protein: CASTQSTGDSLSDTQYF

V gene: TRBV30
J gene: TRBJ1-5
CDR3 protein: CAWSTGTGGQPQHF

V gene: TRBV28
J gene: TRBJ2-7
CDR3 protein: CASSFLTSGSSYEQYF

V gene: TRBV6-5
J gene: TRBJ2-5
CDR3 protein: CASRPLDYLETQYF

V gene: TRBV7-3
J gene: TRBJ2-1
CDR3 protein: CASSVVGGSEQFF

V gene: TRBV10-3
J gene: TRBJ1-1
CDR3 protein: CAISESGSLNTEAFF

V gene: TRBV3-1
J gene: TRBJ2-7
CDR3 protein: CASSQARQVGPPPYEQYF

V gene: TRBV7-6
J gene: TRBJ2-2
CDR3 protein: CASSLVGVHVDTGELFF

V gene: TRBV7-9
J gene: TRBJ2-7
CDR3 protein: CASTSPLDSYHEQYF

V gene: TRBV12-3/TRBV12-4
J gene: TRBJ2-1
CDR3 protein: CASSGLAGGYNEQFF

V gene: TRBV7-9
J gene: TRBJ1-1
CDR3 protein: CASSLPGGQGRKDTEAFF

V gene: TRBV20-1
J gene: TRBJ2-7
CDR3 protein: CSAGTIYEQYF

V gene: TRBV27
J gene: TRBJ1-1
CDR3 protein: CASSSNRGYTEAFF

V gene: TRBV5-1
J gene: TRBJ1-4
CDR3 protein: CASSLSPTVGRGEKLFF

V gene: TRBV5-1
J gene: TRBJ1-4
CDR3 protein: CASSLDLTTNEKLFF

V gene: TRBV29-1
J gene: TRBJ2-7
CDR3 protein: CSAQGGQGSDEQYF

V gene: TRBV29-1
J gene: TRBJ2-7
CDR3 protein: CSVDVIEQGYEQYF

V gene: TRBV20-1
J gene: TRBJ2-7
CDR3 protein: CSAPTSGSYEQYF

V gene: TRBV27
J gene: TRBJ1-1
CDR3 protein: CASSGDRRTEAFF

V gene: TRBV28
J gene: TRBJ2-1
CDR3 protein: CASTLMSGTIDEQFF

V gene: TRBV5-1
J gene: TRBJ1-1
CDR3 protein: CASSPLSGSEAFF

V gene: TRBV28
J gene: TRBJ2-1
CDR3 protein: CASSLYGTGNEQFF

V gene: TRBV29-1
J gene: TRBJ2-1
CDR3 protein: CSVLSGGSPSYNEQFF

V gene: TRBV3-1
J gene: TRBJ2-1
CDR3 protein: CASSQDFTGANFNEQFF

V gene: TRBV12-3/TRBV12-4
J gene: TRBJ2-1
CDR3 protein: CASRSWGDRGTSGSKNEQFF

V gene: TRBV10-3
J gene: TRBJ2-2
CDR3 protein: CAIRKSTGAPNTGELFF

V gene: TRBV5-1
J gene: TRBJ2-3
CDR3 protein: CASSLDLTDTQYF

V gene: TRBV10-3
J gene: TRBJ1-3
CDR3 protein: CAISDEGTGNTIYF